This T cell receptor beta chain is drawn from a study of cytotoxic CD8 clonotypes in ibrutinib-treated CLL. Clones were read by immunoSEQ multiplex PCR, and TCRdb kept only the in-frame ones, dropping some. The table lists about 72,000 clones, more than 75% of them singletons. CDR1 is MDHEN and CDR2 is SYDVKM in the germline V gene. This CDR3 has 18 residues. Unmatched junction bases numbered 14, after V lost 6 bases and J lost 0 bases. The input for sequencing was PBMCs, taken at disease progression, from a patient treated with ibrutinib. The TCR was taken from a human donor with chronic lymphocytic leukemia. The chain links TRBV28 to TRBJ2-4, with 7 bases aligning to TRBD1. The CDR3 sequence: CASRRTGVRTLAKNIQYF. The CDR3 DNA is TGTGCCAGCAGGAGAACAGGGGTCCGGACCCTAGCCAAAAACATTCAGTACTTC. The full variable domain, in which reference TRBV28 and TRBJ2-4 provide the parts outside the CDR3, is DVKVTQSSRYLVKRTGEKVFLECVQDMDHENMFWYRQDPGLGLRLIYFSYDVKMKEKGDIPEGYSVSREKKERFSLILESASTNQTSMYLCASRRTGVRTLAKNIQYFGAGTRLSVL.